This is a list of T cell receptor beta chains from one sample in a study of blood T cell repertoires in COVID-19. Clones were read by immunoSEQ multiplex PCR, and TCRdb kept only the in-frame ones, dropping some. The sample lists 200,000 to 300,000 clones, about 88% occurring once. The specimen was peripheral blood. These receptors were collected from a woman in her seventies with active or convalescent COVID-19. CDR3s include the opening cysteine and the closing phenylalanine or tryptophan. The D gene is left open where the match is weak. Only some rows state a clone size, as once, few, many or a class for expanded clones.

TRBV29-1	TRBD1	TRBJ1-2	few	TGCAGCTCCGGGACAGATGGCTACACCTTC	CSSGTDGYTF
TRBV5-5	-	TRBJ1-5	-	TGTGCCAGCAGCTTGGACAGGGCTTACCAGCCCCAGCATTTT	CASSLDRAYQPQHF
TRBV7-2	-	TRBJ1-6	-	TGTGCCAGCAGCCCCCAATATAATTCACCCCTCCACTTT	CASSPQYNSPLHF
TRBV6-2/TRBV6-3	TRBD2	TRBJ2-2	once	TGTGCCAGCAGTCCCCTTCGAGCGGGGGTAATGGTCGGGGAGCTGTTTTTT	CASSPLRAGVMVGELFF
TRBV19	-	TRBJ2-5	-	TGTGCCAGTAGTCCTACAGGGATCCTCCAAGAGACCCAGTACTTC	CASSPTGILQETQYF
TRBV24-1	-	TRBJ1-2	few	TGTGCCACCAGTGATATGAAGGTGCGGGGCTACACCTTC	CATSDMKVRGYTF
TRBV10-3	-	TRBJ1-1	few	TGTGCCATCAGTGAGACCACTTTGAACACTGAAGCTTTCTTT	CAISETTLNTEAFF
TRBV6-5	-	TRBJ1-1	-	TGTGCCAGCAGTTGGGGCAGCTTGAACACTGAAGCTTTCTTT	CASSWGSLNTEAFF
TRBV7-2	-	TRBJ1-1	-	TGTGCCAGCAGCTTGACAGCGGCGGGAACTGAAGCTTTCTTT	CASSLTAAGTEAFF
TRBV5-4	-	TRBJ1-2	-	TGTGCCACCAGAATCCCGGCCCTAGGACAGCAGGGCGGCTACACCTTC	CATRIPALGQQGGYTF
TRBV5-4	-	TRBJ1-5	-	TGTGCCAGCAGCTCCCCGAATCAGCCCCAGCATTTT	CASSSPNQPQHF
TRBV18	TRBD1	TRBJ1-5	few	TGTGCCAGCTCACCTCGGACAGGGCGGGGCAATCAGCCCCAGCATTTT	CASSPRTGRGNQPQHF
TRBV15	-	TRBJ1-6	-	TGTGCCACCAGCAGAGATCCTAGTTGGGATTCACCCCTCCACTTT	CATSRDPSWDSPLHF
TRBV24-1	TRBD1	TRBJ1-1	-	TGTGCCACCAGTGAGGGACAGGGGGCGAAAACTGAAGCTTTCTTT	CATSEGQGAKTEAFF
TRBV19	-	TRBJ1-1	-	TGTGCCAGTAGTATATACCCCGCGCGGGGAATAGACTTT	CASSIYPARGIDF
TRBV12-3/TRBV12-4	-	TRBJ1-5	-	TGTGCCAGCAGTCAACAGGGTGACCAGCCCCAGCATTTT	CASSQQGDQPQHF
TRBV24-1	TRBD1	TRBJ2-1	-	TGTGCCACCAGTGAAACGAGGGACAGGGGTCGCCATGAGCAGTTCTTC	CATSETRDRGRHEQFF
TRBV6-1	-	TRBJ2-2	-	TGTGCCAGCAGTGAATCCACGAACACCGGGGAGCTGTTTTTT	CASSESTNTGELFF
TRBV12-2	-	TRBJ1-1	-	TGTGCAAGTCGCTCCTCAGGGGCCGCTGAAGCTTTCTTT	CASRSSGAAEAFF
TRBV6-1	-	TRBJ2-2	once	TGTGCCGCACTGACTGCGTACACCGGGGAGCTGTTTTTT	CAALTAYTGELFF
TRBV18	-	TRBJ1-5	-	TGTGCCAGCTCAACCCGGGGGGGGGCCTATAATCAGCCCCAGCATTTT	CASSTRGGAYNQPQHF
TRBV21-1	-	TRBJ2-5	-	TGTGCCAGCAGCAAAACATTTTTGTGGGCATTTAATCCCTCCCAAGAGACCCAGTACTTC	CASSKTFLWAFNPSQETQYF
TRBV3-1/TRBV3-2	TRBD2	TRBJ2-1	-	TGTGCCAGCAGCCAAGTAGCGGGCAATGAGCAGTTCTTC	CASSQVAGNEQFF
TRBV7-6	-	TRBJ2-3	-	TGTGCCAGCAGCCGAGACAGGGATACGCAGTATTTT	CASSRDRDTQYF
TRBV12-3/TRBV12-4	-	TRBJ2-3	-	TGTGCCAGCAGTTTAGCAGGGCGGGCGCAGTATTTT	CASSLAGRAQYF
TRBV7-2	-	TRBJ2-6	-	TGTGCCAGCAGCTTACTCTCATCAGGGGCCAACGTCCTGACTTTT	CASSLLSSGANVLTF
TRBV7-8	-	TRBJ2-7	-	TGTGCCAGCAGCCCAGGGGTCGCCGACGAGCAGTACTTC	CASSPGVADEQYF
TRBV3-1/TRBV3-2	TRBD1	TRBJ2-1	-	TGTGCCAGCAGCCAAGCCGGGACAGGGCAATTCAATGAGCAGTTCTTC	CASSQAGTGQFNEQFF
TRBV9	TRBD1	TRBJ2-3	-	TGTGCCAGCAGCGGCCCGGGACAGCAAGATACGCAGTATTTT	CASSGPGQQDTQYF
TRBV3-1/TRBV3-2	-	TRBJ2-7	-	TGTGCCAGCAGCCAAGAACCCCTCGGGTACGAGCAGTACTTC	CASSQEPLGYEQYF
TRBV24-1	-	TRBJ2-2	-	TGTGCCACCAGTGCCGTTGGGGCATCCGGGGAGCTGTTTTTT	CATSAVGASGELFF
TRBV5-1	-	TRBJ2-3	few	TGCGCCAGCAGCAGGCAGGCTTTTACAGATACGCAGTATTTT	CASSRQAFTDTQYF
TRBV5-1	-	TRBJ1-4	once	TGCGCCTGCCAGTTGGGAGGTGCAACTAATGAAAAACTGTTTTTT	CACQLGGATNEKLFF
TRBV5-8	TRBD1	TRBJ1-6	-	TGTGCCAGCAGCCTGACAGCCGGGACAGGGACTTCACCCCTCCACTTT	CASSLTAGTGTSPLHF
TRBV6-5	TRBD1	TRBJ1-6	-	TGTGCTACCGGGGACAGGGTAAATTCACCCCTCCACTTT	CATGDRVNSPLHF
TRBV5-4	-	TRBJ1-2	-	TGTGCCAGCAGCTTGTTACAGGTACTCGAAACCTTC	CASSLLQVLETF
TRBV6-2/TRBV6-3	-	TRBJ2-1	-	TGTGCCAGCAGTTACGTAGTTGAGGGTACAATATATGGCAATGAGCAGTTCTTC	CASSYVVEGTIYGNEQFF
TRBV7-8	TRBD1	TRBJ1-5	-	TGTGCCAGCAGCAACCGGGACAGGGTTGATCAGCCCCAGCATTTT	CASSNRDRVDQPQHF
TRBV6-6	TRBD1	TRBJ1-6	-	TGTGCCAGCAGTCCCGGACAGGATGGGGAATCACCCCTCCACTTT	CASSPGQDGESPLHF
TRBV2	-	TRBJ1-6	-	TGTGCCAGCACCTTAAAAGGGGTTAATTCACCCCTCCACTTT	CASTLKGVNSPLHF
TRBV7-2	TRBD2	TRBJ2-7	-	TGTGCCAGCAGCTTAGTAGCGGGGTACGAGCAGTACTTC	CASSLVAGYEQYF
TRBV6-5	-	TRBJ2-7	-	TGTGCCAGCAGTCGCGGGCAGCTGGATGCGCAGTACTTC	CASSRGQLDAQYF
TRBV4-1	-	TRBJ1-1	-	TGCGCCAGCAGCCAAGTCCCCCTGGAGATTCGAGGCACTGAAGCTTTCTTT	CASSQVPLEIRGTEAFF
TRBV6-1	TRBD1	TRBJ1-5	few	TGTGCCAGCAGTGAAGGCCCCCGGACAGGCTCAAACTTGAGGCCCCAGCATTTT	CASSEGPRTGSNLRPQHF
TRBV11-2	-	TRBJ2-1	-	TGTGCCAGCAGCTTAGGTTGGGGGCCCTACAATGAGCAGTTCTTC	CASSLGWGPYNEQFF
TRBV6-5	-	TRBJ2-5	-	TGTGCCAGCAGTTCCCTCGGCGGGGACGAGACCCAGTACTTC	CASSSLGGDETQYF
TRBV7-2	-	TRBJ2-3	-	TGTGCCAGCAGCTCAGATTTCTCTAGCACAGATACGCAGTATTTT	CASSSDFSSTDTQYF
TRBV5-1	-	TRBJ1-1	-	TGCGCCAGCAGCTTGGATGTGGCGGGTACTGAAGCTTTCTTT	CASSLDVAGTEAFF
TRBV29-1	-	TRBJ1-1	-	TGCAGCGGCCGACAGGAGAAGTCTGAAGCTTTCTTT	CSGRQEKSEAFF
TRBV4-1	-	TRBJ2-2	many	TGCGCCAGCAGCCAAGATGGACCGCTAGGTAGCGGAACCGGGGAGCTGTTTTTT	CASSQDGPLGSGTGELFF
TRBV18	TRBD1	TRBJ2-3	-	TGTGCCAGCTCACCACCGGGCCCCAGGGCCGGGACAGCGCAGTATTTT	CASSPPGPRAGTAQYF
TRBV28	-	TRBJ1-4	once	TGTGCCAGCAGTTTGCCAGGTGGTAATGAAAAACTGTTTTTT	CASSLPGGNEKLFF
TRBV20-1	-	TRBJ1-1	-	TGCAGTGCTCTTTTGAACACTGAAGCTTTCTTT	CSALLNTEAFF
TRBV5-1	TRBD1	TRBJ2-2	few	TGCGCCAGCGGTCTTGGGGACAGTATAGGGGAGCTGTTTTTT	CASGLGDSIGELFF
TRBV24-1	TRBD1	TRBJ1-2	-	TGTGCCACCAGTGATTGGGACAGGCGATATGGCTACACCTTC	CATSDWDRRYGYTF
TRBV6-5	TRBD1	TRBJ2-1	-	TGTGCCAGCAGTCCACAGGGGGGTGAGCAGTTCTTC	CASSPQGGEQFF
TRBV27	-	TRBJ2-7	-	TGTGCCAGCAGCTATACTCCTACAGGTTCACTCTACGAGCAGTACTTC	CASSYTPTGSLYEQYF
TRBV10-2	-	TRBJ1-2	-	TGCGCCAGCAGCGACACCAAGAGCTATGGCTACACCTTC	CASSDTKSYGYTF
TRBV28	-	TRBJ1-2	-	TGTGCCAGCAGTTCCCCCGTAATGGGGCAGGATGGCTACACCTTC	CASSSPVMGQDGYTF